The sequence of this T cell receptor (beta chain) was determined in a study of blood T cell repertoires in COVID-19. Germline lookup yields CDR1 MNHEY and CDR2 SVGAGI. The CDR3 is made up of 15 amino acids. After removal of 0 bases from V and 5 bases from J, the junction contained 3 bases not matched to a gene. Per the original data handling: Reference gene primer amplification gave nucleated cell count estimates. TCRdb keeps only in-frame clones here, not all; method: immunoSEQ multiplex PCR. V, J and clone size derive from that table, while D and trimming were established from the DNA sequence. In the table there are almost 250,000 clones, around 84% of which are singletons.

Sequencing was carried out using PBMCs or T cells enriched from blood (not recorded which). The sequence came from a woman aged 50 to 65 who had recovered from COVID-19. The chain employs TRBV6-5 and TRBJ1-4; 7 bases match TRBD1. CDR3 sequence: CASSYSGTENEKLFF. CDR3 nucleotides: TGTGCCAGCAGTTACTCCGGGACAGAGAATGAAAAACTGTTTTTT.